This T cell receptor beta chain was recovered during a study of T-cell reconstitution after alpha-beta-depleted transplantation in children. Unique molecular identifiers were incorporated during preparation of the TCRbeta library. TCRdb itself ran the PCR reads through MiXCR, one entry per CDR3 protein. This sample carries over 400,000 distinct CDR3 sequences, roughly an eighth of them seen once, and the ten largest clones take around 5.8%. The sample holds many counts of this clonotype. The specimen comprised PBMCs from the stem cell graft donor, sampled from the stem cell graft. This receptor was taken from a human donor who donated a stem cell graft to a child with combined immunodeficiency.

The CDR3 DNA reads as TGCAGTGCCCACAGTTCCTACGAGCAGTACTTC. The encoded protein is CSAHSSYEQYF. This rearrangement joins TRBV20-1 to TRBJ2-7; D is unresolved. Germline CDR1 is DFQATT and CDR2 is SNEGSKA (reference sequence). V was shortened by 6 bases and J by 1 base, with 7 bases between the two germline ends. The CDR3 has 11 residues.